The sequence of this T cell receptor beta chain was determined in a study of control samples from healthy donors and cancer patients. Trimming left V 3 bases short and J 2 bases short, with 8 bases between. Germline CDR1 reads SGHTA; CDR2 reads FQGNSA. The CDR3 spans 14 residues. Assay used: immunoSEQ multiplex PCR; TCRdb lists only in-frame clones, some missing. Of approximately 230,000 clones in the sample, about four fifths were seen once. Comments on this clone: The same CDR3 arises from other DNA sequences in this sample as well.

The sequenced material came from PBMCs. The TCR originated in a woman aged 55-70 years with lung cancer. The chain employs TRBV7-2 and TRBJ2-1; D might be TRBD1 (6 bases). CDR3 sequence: CASSFRTAYNEQFF. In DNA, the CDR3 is TGTGCCAGCAGCTTCAGGACAGCCTACAATGAGCAGTTCTTC.